This entry lists 17 T cell receptor beta chains sequenced from one sample in a study of CD4 T cells in relation to SARS-CoV-2 and coronaviruses. What these receptors recognize is not known. Profiling relied on immunoSEQ multiplex PCR, and the TCRdb table lists in-frame clones only, not all of them. The sample carries 20,000 to 25,000 clones, around 80% recorded once. CD4+ T cells from unexposed donors were obtained before the COVID-19 pandemic (2011-2018). After approximately 10 days of culture, CD4+ T cells were isolated. Sequenced input: CD4+ T cells from PBMCs, cultured in vitro. The receptors derive from a human donor in good health.

The chain is built from TRBV29-1 and TRBJ2-3; 8 bases are shared with TRBD2. CDR1 and CDR2 (germline): SQVTM, ANQGSEA. J lost 5 bases, V lost 8 bases, and 12 bases had no gene match. The CDR3 extends over 14 amino acids. The chain's CDR3 is CSSGGSGMIDTQYF. In DNA form, the CDR3 reads TGCAGCAGTGGTGGTAGCGGGATGATAGATACGCAGTATTTT.

The chain carries TRBV9 and TRBJ1-2, with D unresolved. V gave up 0 bases and J gave up 7 bases, with 16 bases separating them. The germline V gene has CDR1 SGDLS and CDR2 YYNGEE. CDR3 length: 15 amino acids. The CDR3 reads CASSVGGLDGSGYTF. CDR3 nucleotide sequence: TGTGCCAGCAGCGTAGGAGGTCTGGACGGATCTGGCTACACCTTC.

The chain employs TRBV7-3 and TRBJ2-7; either TRBD1 or TRBD2 may fit D (5 bases each). The CDR3 runs to 15 residues. Germline assignment: CDR1 SGHTA and CDR2 FQGTGA. V lost 2 bases and J 0 bases, leaving 11 bases between the germline ends. This CDR3 reads CASSLQPGSSYEQYF. CDR3 nucleotides: TGTGCCAGCAGCTTACAACCAGGGAGCTCCTACGAGCAGTACTTC. The variable domain in full, completed from reference TRBV7-3 and TRBJ2-7, reads GAGVSQTPSNKVTEKGKYVELRCDPISGHTALYWYRQSLGQGPEFLIYFQGTGAADDSGLPNDRFFAVRPEGSVSTLKIQRTERGDSAVYLCASSLQPGSSYEQYFGPGTRLTVT.

CDR3 nucleotide sequence: TGCGCCAGCAGCTGGATACTACCCTCCTACGAGCAGTACTTC. Residues: CASSWILPSYEQYF. V usage is TRBV5-1 and J usage is TRBJ2-7; D gene unclear. V was pared by 3 bases and J by 0 bases, with 10 bases between. CDR1 is SGHRS and CDR2 is YFSETQ in the germline V gene. CDR3 length: 14 residues.

J is TRBJ1-2 and V is TRBV5-6, with TRBD1 matching over 8 bases. The trim removed 2 bases at V and 4 bases at J, leaving 4 bases unmatched. This CDR3 is 14 amino acids long. Germline CDR1 SGHDT, CDR2 YYEEEE. The chain's CDR3 is CASSFGQGTYGYTF. CDR3 nucleotide sequence: TGTGCCAGCAGCTTTGGACAGGGAACCTATGGCTACACCTTC.

The rearrangement uses TRBV6-6 and TRBJ2-7; D remains ambiguous. CDR3 length: 12 residues. The V gene lost 6 bases and the J gene lost 4 bases, with 10 bases spanning the gap. Germline V lookup: CDR1 MNHNY, CDR2 SVGAGI (reference sequence). The CDR3 protein is CASRSDRYEQYF. In DNA, the CDR3 is TGTGCCAGCAGATCGGATAGATACGAGCAGTACTTC.

This chain joins TRBV5-1 and TRBJ1-1, with 8 bases that match TRBD1. Trimming took 4 bases from V and 3 from J; bases not matched to a gene: 5. Germline loops: CDR1 SGHRS, CDR2 YFSETQ. This CDR3 has 14 amino acids. CDR3: CASSLRQGYTEAFF. CDR3 DNA: TGCGCCAGCAGCCTACGACAGGGGTACACTGAAGCTTTCTTT. Full variable domain (remainder filled in from reference TRBV5-1 and TRBJ1-1): KAGVTQTPRYLIKTRGQQVTLSCSPISGHRSVSWYQQTPGQGLQFLFEYFSETQRNKGNFPGRFSGRQFSNSRSEMNVSTLELGDSALYLCASSLRQGYTEAFFGQGTRLTVV.

V and J are TRBV5-4 and TRBJ1-4; a possible D gene is TRBD1 (5 bases). Germline V gene sequence: CDR1 SGHNT, CDR2 YYREEE (reference sequence). V was trimmed by 0 bases and J by 7 bases, leaving 16 bases between them. This CDR3 is built from 16 residues. The CDR3 bases are TGTGCCAGCAGCTTGGGAGAGCTCGGGGGGGGTGAAAAACTGTTTTTT. The encoded protein is CASSLGELGGGEKLFF.

The CDR3 loop reads CASSLKGETQYF. The CDR3 bases are TGTGCCAGCAGTTTAAAGGGAGAGACCCAGTACTTC. The gene calls are TRBV28 and TRBJ2-5, with unresolved D. This CDR3 spans 12 amino acids. In germline, CDR1 is MDHEN, CDR2 SYDVKM. Trimming removed 2 bases at V and 4 bases at J, with 5 bases between.

The rearrangement uses TRBV4-1 and TRBJ2-1; possibly TRBD2 for D (6 bases). In germline, CDR1 is MGHRA, CDR2 YSYEKL. The CDR3 extends over 11 amino acids. The germline V and J ends were trimmed by 8 bases and 4 bases, with 6 bases remaining between them. CDR3 coding DNA: TGCGCCAGCCGGGGGTACAATGAGCAGTTCTTC. Amino acids: CASRGYNEQFF.

This chain connects TRBV15 to TRBJ2-2, with 9 bases aligning to TRBD1. V trimming: 3 bases; J trimming: 6 bases; junction bases outside the gene matches: 8. CDR3 length: 16 amino acids. Germline values: CDR1 LNHNV, CDR2 YYDKDF (reference sequence). The chain's CDR3 is CATSSDGQGFSGELFF. The CDR3 nucleotides are TGTGCCACCAGCAGTGACGGACAGGGGTTTTCCGGGGAGCTGTTTTTT.

V and J are TRBV5-1 and TRBJ1-2; unclear D gene. The V end lost 4 bases, the J end lost 2 bases, and 12 bases lay between the germline ends. Looked up from germline, CDR1 is SGHRS and CDR2 is YFSETQ. CDR3 length: 14 residues. The CDR3 DNA is TGCGCCAGCAGCCCCCCCCAGGAGAACTATGGCTACACCTTC. Amino acids: CASSPPQENYGYTF.

This clone was seen only a few times. V is TRBV6-2 or TRBV6-3 and J is TRBJ1-2; D may be TRBD1 (5 bases). V lost 6 bases, J lost 8 bases, and 16 bases lay in between. The CDR3 spans 13 residues. CDR1 and CDR2 (germline): MNHEY, SVGEGT. The CDR3 sequence: CASSSDRKSGYTF. In DNA form, the CDR3 reads TGTGCCAGCAGCTCCGACAGAAAATCGGGCTACACCTTC.

The rearrangement uses TRBV10-3 and TRBJ2-5, with D perhaps TRBD1 (6 bases). This CDR3 has 13 amino acids. Per the germline V gene, CDR1 is ENHRY and CDR2 is SYGVKD. Trimming left V 9 bases short and J 1 base short, with 12 bases between. CDR3 sequence reads: CAITTGIQETQYF. The CDR3 DNA is TGTGCCATTACAACAGGGATCCAAGAGACCCAGTACTTC.

This chain uses TRBV25-1 with TRBJ1-4; D is undetermined. CDR3 length: 12 residues. Trimming took off 6 bases at V and 6 bases at J, with 8 bases between the two ends. Per the germline V gene, CDR1 is MGHDK and CDR2 is SYGVNS. DNA for the CDR3: TGTGCCAGCAGGGCAGGTCATGAAAAACTGTTTTTT. Translating gives CASRAGHEKLFF.

This sequence joins TRBV5-4 and TRBJ2-7; TRBD1 or TRBD2 may be the D gene (5 bases each). V lost 7 bases to trimming and J lost 4 bases, with 18 bases between them. The germline V gene has CDR1 SGHNT and CDR2 YYREEE (reference sequence). The CDR3 is 14 amino acids. The CDR3 loop reads CASQPAGRQYEQYF. CDR3 bases: TGTGCCAGCCAACCGGCAGGGAGACAATACGAGCAGTACTTC.

The chain is built from TRBV19 and TRBJ2-1; TRBD2 matches 12 bases. From germline, CDR1 is LNHDA and CDR2 SQIVND (reference sequence). V lost 4 bases, J lost 8 bases, and 6 bases stayed unmatched. This CDR3 has 15 amino acids. DNA for the CDR3: TGTGCCAGTAGTACGACTAGCGGGAGTATAGATGAGCAGTTCTTC. Translated, it gives CASSTTSGSIDEQFF.